This T cell receptor beta chain originates from a study of blood T cell repertoires in COVID-19. The CDR3 sequence is 16 residues long. The V gene lost 6 bases and the J gene lost 1 base, with 19 bases spanning the gap. CDR1 SEHNR and CDR2 FQNEAQ come from the germline V gene (reference sequence). Clones were sequenced by immunoSEQ multiplex PCR, and TCRdb holds only the in-frame ones, with some missing. The sample contains around 250,000 clones, 86% of which appear only once. In this sample, this clone turned up once. The receptor was derived from a man younger than 40 who had recovered from COVID-19. The sample consisted of peripheral blood. The chain is built from TRBV7-9 and TRBJ2-7, with a possible D match to TRBD2 (5 bases). The CDR3 DNA reads as TGTGCCAGCAGTCCCACGCTGGCGGGTACTTCCTACGAGCAGTACTTC. This sequence encodes CASSPTLAGTSYEQYF.